This passage covers 25 T cell receptor beta chains from one sample sequenced in a study of breast tumors, draining lymph nodes, adjacent tissues. From the multiplex PCR reads, TCRdb called clonotypes with MiXCR, one entry per CDR3 protein. The sample has 14,000 to 15,000 distinct CDR3 sequences, roughly 48% seen once. Sequenced material: tumor-adjacent breast tissue. The origin of the receptors is a female donor with breast cancer. Some clones in this sample may be carry-over from other donors' samples.

This clonotype was observed many times. The rearrangement uses TRBV18 and TRBJ2-3, with 10 bases identical to TRBD2. With 0 bases clipped from V and 3 bases from J, the junction kept 6 bases outside the gene matches. The CDR3 contains 17 residues. Germline V gene sequence: CDR1 KGHSH, CDR2 LQKENI. The DNA of the CDR3 is TGTGCCAGCTCACCACCGAGGAGCGGGGGGGCTACAGATACGCAGTATTTT. This gives the protein CASSPPRSGGATDTQYF. The full variable domain, its missing parts supplied by reference TRBV18 and TRBJ2-3, is NAGVMQNPRHLVRRRGQEARLRCSPMKGHSHVYWYRQLPEEGLKFMVYLQKENIIDESGMPKERFSAEFPKEGPSILRIQQVVRGDSAAYFCASSPPRSGGATDTQYFGPGTRLTVL.

By sample share, this clonotype is medium-sized. This sequence joins TRBV15 and TRBJ2-1; no clear D. This CDR3 has 15 amino acids. CDR1 and CDR2 (germline): LNHNV, YYDKDF (reference sequence). V shed 4 bases and J shed 0 bases, with 10 bases lying between them. The CDR3 DNA reads as TGTGCCACCAGCAAAGCGCGTAACTCCTACAATGAGCAGTTCTTC. Protein sequence: CATSKARNSYNEQFF.

On this clonotype: Mismatch with germline at one junction end may stem from a read error. The rearrangement uses TRBV20-1 and TRBJ2-7, with no clear D. CDR3 length: 11 residues. The germline V gene encodes CDR1 DFQATT and CDR2 SNEGSKA (reference sequence). The CDR3 protein is CSARASSEQDF. The CDR3, as DNA: TGCAGTGCTAGAGCGTCAAGCGAGCAGGACTTC.

In this sample, this clonotype turned up many times. The rearrangement uses TRBV6-6 and TRBJ2-2; the match to TRBD1 covers 12 bases. Germline lookup yields CDR1 MNHNY and CDR2 SVGAGI (reference sequence). This CDR3 contains 16 residues. V trimming: 5 bases; J trimming: 7 bases; junction bases outside the gene matches: 8. The DNA for the CDR3 is TGTGCCAGCAGTCTCCGGGACAGGGGGCTTGGCGGGGAGCTGTTTTTT. Protein sequence: CASSLRDRGLGGELFF.

In its sample, this clonotype was seen many times. V usage is TRBV6-2 or TRBV6-3 and J usage is TRBJ1-5; TRBD1 is a possible D gene (5 bases). Germline V gene data show CDR1 as MNHEY and CDR2 as SVGEGT. The CDR3 is 15 amino acids. With 5 bases removed from V and 1 base from J, the gap between germline ends came to 12 bases. DNA for the CDR3: TGTGCCAGCAGTCACCAGGGAAGGAGCAATCAGCCCCAGCATTTT. It specifies CASSHQGRSNQPQHF.

This clonotype is deemed medium-sized. This chain uses TRBV4-2 with TRBJ2-6, with D uncertain. This CDR3 has 15 residues. Trimming left V 0 bases short and J 0 bases short, with 3 bases between. Germline lookup yields CDR1 LGHNA and CDR2 YNFKEQ. DNA of the CDR3: TGTGCCAGCAGCCAAGATCTCTCTGGGGCCAACGTCCTGACTTTC. Translation gives CASSQDLSGANVLTF.

The V and J genes are TRBV7-9 and TRBJ2-1, with a possible D match to TRBD2 (5 bases). The J call may be incorrect, as the DNA end agrees better with TRBJ2-7. Germline V gene data show CDR1 as SEHNR and CDR2 as FQNEAQ (reference sequence). The CDR3 is made up of 13 amino acids. In DNA form, the CDR3 reads TGTGCCAGCAGCTTAATCCTAGCCAATGAGCAGTACTTC. This sequence encodes CASSLILANEQYF.

This chain joins TRBV6-6 and TRBJ1-5; 8 bases fit TRBD1. Germline V gene sequence: CDR1 MNHNY, CDR2 SVGAGI (reference sequence). The CDR3 contains 14 residues. V trimming: 4 bases; J trimming: 8 bases; junction bases outside the gene matches: 7. CDR3 protein: CASSSGQGAEPQHF. The CDR3 nucleotides are TGTGCCAGCAGTTCCGGGCAGGGGGCCGAGCCCCAGCATTTT.

The CDR3 nucleotides are TGTGCCAGCAGCGTATCAGGGACAGGGTTATACGAGCAGTACTTC. It specifies CASSVSGTGLYEQYF. The chain uses TRBV9 and TRBJ2-7, with TRBD1 matching 9 bases. Germline lookup yields CDR1 SGDLS and CDR2 YYNGEE. After removal of 1 base from V and 4 bases from J, the junction contained 6 bases not matched to a gene. There are 15 residues in the CDR3.

This clonotype was detected ten times or more. The chain combines TRBV20-1 with TRBJ2-5; the match to TRBD2 covers 7 bases. V shed 5 bases, J shed 5 bases, and the junction held 2 bases outside the gene matches. Germline V gene sequence: CDR1 DFQATT, CDR2 SNEGSKA (reference sequence). CDR3 length: 11 amino acids. The chain's CDR3 is CSAGGGETQYF. DNA of the CDR3: TGCAGTGCTGGGGGGGGTGAGACCCAGTACTTC.

This clonotype is labeled as medium-sized. The chain is built from TRBV9 and TRBJ2-3, with TRBD2 identical over 9 bases. V lost 0 bases and J lost 0; bases outside the gene matches: 5. Germline V gene sequence: CDR1 SGDLS, CDR2 YYNGEE. The CDR3 runs 17 residues. The CDR3 DNA sequence: TGTGCCAGCAGCGTAGAAGCAGCGGGGGGAAGCACAGATACGCAGTATTTT. Protein product: CASSVEAAGGSTDTQYF.

The gene calls are TRBV11-2 and TRBJ2-7; 12 bases fit TRBD2. With V trimmed by 0 bases and J by 3 bases, 0 bases remained unmatched. This CDR3 spans 15 amino acids. In germline, CDR1 is SGHAT, CDR2 FQNNGV. The CDR3 bases are TGTGCCAGCAGCTTAGAGGGACTAGCGGGCTACGAGCAGTACTTC. Translating gives CASSLEGLAGYEQYF.

In its sample, this clonotype is medium-sized. The chain recombines TRBV29-1 with TRBJ2-7, with D possibly TRBD2 on 6 matching bases. Germline V gene sequence: CDR1 SQVTM, CDR2 ANQGSEA. Trimming took 4 bases from V and 5 from J, leaving 15 bases between them. The CDR3 is 13 amino acids. CDR3 amino acids: CSVAEGLSHEQYF. As DNA, the CDR3 is TGCAGCGTTGCAGAGGGACTCAGCCACGAGCAGTACTTC.

By proportion, this clonotype is medium-sized. This chain uses TRBV19 with TRBJ1-5; TRBD1 is a possible D gene (5 bases). This CDR3 has 13 residues. CDR1 is LNHDA and CDR2 is SQIVND in the germline V gene (reference sequence). V shed 7 bases and J shed 2 bases, with 9 bases lying between them. CDR3 bases: TGTGCCAGTACTAAGACAGGCAATCAGCCCCAGCATTTT. This gives the protein CASTKTGNQPQHF.

This clonotype was seen a handful of times. A much bigger clone sits one base away, suggesting this may be a read error. The genes are TRBV20-1 and TRBJ2-7, with 7 positions matching TRBD2. The germline V gene has CDR1 DFQATT and CDR2 SNEGSKA (reference sequence). The CDR3 loop spans 14 amino acids. This CDR3 reads CSARDLGRSSEQYF. The CDR3 DNA sequence: TGCAGTGCTAGAGATCTCGGGAGGTCCTCCGAGCAGTACTTC.

The chain recombines TRBV20-1 with TRBJ2-7, with TRBD1 matching 7 bases. The CDR3 contains 13 residues. CDR1 and CDR2 (germline): DFQATT, SNEGSKA (reference sequence). Unmatched junction bases numbered 5, after V lost 3 bases and J lost 3 bases. The CDR3 region has the DNA TGCAGTGCTAGGGACAGGTCGAACTACGAGCAGTACGTC. This sequence encodes CSARDRSNYEQYV.

This chain uses TRBV20-1 with TRBJ2-1, with 10 bases identical to TRBD2. This CDR3 region has 14 residues. Germline V gene data show CDR1 as DFQATT and CDR2 as SNEGSKA (reference sequence). Unmatched junction bases numbered 3, after V lost 0 bases and J lost 7 bases. CDR3: CSARDFSGRNEQFF. For the CDR3, the DNA is TGCAGTGCTAGAGATTTTAGCGGGAGGAATGAGCAGTTCTTC.

The rearrangement links TRBV9 to TRBJ1-5; D not certain. Germline V CDR1 and CDR2: SGDLS, YYNGEE. The CDR3 covers 13 residues. V dropped 3 bases and J dropped 4 bases, with 8 bases sitting between them. For the CDR3, the DNA is TGTGCCAGCAGCGATGGGGAGAATCAGCCCCAGCATTTT. Protein product: CASSDGENQPQHF.

This clonotype was observed many times. A read error is possible here, since a much larger clone lies one base away. The chain joins TRBV20-1 to TRBJ1-5, with a possible D match to TRBD1 (5 bases). V was clipped by 3 bases and J by 1 base, with 28 bases between them. The CDR3 extends over 20 amino acids. The germline V gene has CDR1 DFQATT and CDR2 SNEGSKA (reference sequence). CDR3 sequence (DNA): TGCAGTGCTAGTGCGGCGGGGCCGGGACCGCCAGACCAAAGCAATCAGCCCCAGCATTTT. Its protein product is CSASAAGPGPPDQSNQPQHF.

To note about this clonotype: This may arise from a read error, as a much more abundant clone is one base away. The chain has TRBV13 and TRBJ2-1, with D tentatively TRBD2 (7 bases). CDR1 is PRHDT and CDR2 is FYEKMQ in the germline V gene (reference sequence). The V end was cut by 10 bases, the J end by 2 bases, with 15 bases between. The CDR3 is 14 amino acids. CDR3 in amino acids: CATGGRAAYNEQFF. The CDR3, as DNA: TGTGCCACCGGGGGGCGGGCCGCCTACAATGAGCAGTTCTTC.

This clonotype was counted at least ten times. This chain joins TRBV5-1 and TRBJ2-2; 9 nucleotides align to TRBD1. Per germline, CDR1 SGHRS and CDR2 YFSETQ. The CDR3 is 15 amino acids. Trimming took 2 bases from V and 5 from J; bases not matched to a gene: 4. CDR3 residues: CASSLTGGGTGELFF. CDR3 DNA sequence: TGCGCCAGCAGCTTAACAGGGGGCGGAACCGGGGAGCTGTTTTTT.

The table lists this clonotype with many counts. Sequence at one end of the junction differs from germline and may be a read error. This chain joins TRBV4-1 and TRBJ2-7, with D perhaps assigned TRBD1 or TRBD2 (6 bases each). CDR1 MGHRA and CDR2 YSYEKL come from the germline V gene. This CDR3 region has 14 residues. The CDR3 bases are TGCCCCAGCAGCCGAAGGGGGGAGACCTACGAGCAGTACTTC. Translation: CPSSRRGETYEQYF.

By share, this clonotype counts as medium-sized (0.01 to 0.1%). V gene TRBV5-8 combines with J gene TRBJ1-6; 8 bases line up with TRBD1. This CDR3 region has 15 residues. Germline lookup yields CDR1 SGHTS and CDR2 YDEGEE. V trimming: 5 bases; J trimming: 7 bases; junction bases outside the gene matches: 8. The CDR3 DNA is TGTGCCAGCAGACAGGACAGGGTATCAAATTCACCCCTCCACTTT. Its translation: CASRQDRVSNSPLHF.

This clonotype was observed a handful of times. The chain employs TRBV29-1 and TRBJ1-2, with 9 nucleotides matching TRBD1. J was trimmed by 7 bases and V by 1 base; bases with no gene match: 7. The CDR3 is 14 amino acids. Germline loops: CDR1 SQVTM, CDR2 ANQGSEA. The CDR3 bases are TGCAGCGTTGAAGCGGCGGACAGGGGTGCTGGCTACACCTTC. It encodes CSVEAADRGAGYTF.

The chain joins TRBV12-5 to TRBJ1-2; D gene ambiguous. This CDR3 has 15 residues. V lost 5 bases to trimming and J lost 2 bases, with 15 bases between them. The germline gives CDR1 LGHNT, CDR2 FRNRAP. CDR3 nucleotide sequence: TGTGCTAGTGGTAATTTGGGTTGGGAGAACTATGGCTACACCTTC. It encodes CASGNLGWENYGYTF.